The sequence of this T cell receptor beta chain was determined in a study of T-cell memory formation after mild COVID-19. Study-level background: The TCR clusters were mostly specific to one donor.

CDR3 length: 15 residues. Germline V gene data show CDR1 as MNHNY and CDR2 as SVGAGI (reference sequence). V trimming: 0 bases; J trimming: 9 bases; junction bases outside the gene matches: 7. In TCRdb, the 5' RACE reads were re-called with MiXCR into one record per CDR3 protein. This table has 100,000 or so distinct CDR3 sequences, 11% appearing once. As for this clonotype: As yet, its antigen is unknown.

Findings of the study overall: That cross-reactive memory joined was suggested by some responding clones appearing in pre-infection memory. Day 37-peaking second-wave clones had unconfirmed SARS-CoV-2 specificity.

The genes are TRBV6-6 and TRBJ2-1; TRBD1 matches 8 bases. Specimen: PBMCs or a T cell subset sorted from them (not recorded which). The source is a man aged 18 to 29 who had mild COVID-19 (a few samples of this study predate the infection). Cell type and time point are not known. In nucleotides, the CDR3 is TGTGCCAGCAGTTACTCCGTGGACAGGGCGAGTGAGCAGTTCTTC. This translates into CASSYSVDRASEQFF.